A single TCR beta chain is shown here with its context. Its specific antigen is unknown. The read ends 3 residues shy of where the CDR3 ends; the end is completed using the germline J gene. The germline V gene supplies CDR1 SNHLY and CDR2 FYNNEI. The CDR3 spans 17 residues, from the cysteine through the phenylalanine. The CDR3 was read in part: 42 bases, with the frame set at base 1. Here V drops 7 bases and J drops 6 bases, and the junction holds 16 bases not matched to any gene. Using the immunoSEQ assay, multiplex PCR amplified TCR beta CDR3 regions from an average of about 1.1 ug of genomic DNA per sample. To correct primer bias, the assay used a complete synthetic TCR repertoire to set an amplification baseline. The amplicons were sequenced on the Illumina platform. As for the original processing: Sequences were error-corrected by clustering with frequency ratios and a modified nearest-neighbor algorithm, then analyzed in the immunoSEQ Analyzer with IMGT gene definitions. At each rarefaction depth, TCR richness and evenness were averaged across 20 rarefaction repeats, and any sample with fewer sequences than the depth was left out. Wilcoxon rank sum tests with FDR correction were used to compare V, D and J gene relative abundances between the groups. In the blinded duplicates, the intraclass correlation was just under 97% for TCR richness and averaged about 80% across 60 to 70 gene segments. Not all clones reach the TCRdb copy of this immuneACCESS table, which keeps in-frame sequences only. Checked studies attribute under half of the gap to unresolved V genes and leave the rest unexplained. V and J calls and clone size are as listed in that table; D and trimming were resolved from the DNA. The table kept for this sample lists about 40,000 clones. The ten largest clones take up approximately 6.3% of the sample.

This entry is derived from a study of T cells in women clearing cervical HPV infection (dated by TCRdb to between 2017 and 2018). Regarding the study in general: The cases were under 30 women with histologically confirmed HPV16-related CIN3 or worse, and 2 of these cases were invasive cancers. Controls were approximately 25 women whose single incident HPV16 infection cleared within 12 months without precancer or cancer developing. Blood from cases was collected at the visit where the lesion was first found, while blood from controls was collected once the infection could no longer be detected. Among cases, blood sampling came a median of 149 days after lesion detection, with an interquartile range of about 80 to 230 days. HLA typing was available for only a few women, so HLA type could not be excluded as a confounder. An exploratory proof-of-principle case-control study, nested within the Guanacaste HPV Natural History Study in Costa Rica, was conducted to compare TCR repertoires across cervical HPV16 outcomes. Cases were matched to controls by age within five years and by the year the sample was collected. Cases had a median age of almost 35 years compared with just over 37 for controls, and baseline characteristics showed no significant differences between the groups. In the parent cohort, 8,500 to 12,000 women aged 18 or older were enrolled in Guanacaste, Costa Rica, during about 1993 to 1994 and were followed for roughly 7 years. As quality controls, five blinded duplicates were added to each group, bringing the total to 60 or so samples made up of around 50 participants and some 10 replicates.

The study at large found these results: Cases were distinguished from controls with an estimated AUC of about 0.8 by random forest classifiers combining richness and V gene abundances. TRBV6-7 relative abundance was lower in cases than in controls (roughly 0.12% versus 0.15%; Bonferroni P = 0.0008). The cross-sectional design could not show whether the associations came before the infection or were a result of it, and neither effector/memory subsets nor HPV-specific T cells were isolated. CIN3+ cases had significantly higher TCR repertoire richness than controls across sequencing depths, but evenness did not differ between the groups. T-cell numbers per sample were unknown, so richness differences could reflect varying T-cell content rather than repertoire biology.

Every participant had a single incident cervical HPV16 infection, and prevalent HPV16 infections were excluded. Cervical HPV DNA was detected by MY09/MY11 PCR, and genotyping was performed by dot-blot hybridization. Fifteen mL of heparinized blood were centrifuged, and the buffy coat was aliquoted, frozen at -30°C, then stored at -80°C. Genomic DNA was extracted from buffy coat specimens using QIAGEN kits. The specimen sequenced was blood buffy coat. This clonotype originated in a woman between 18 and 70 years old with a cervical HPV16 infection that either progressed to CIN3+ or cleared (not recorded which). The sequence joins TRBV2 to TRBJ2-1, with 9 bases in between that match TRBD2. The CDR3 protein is CASTPILSSGIFNEQFF. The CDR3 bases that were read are TGTGCCAGCACTCCAATCCTCTCTAGCGGGATCTTCAATGAG.